This is a list of T cell receptor beta chains from one sample in a study of CD8+ T cells in alopecia areata. Produced via immunoSEQ multiplex PCR; TCRdb's table is partial and in-frame only. The sample lists around 210,000 clones; around three fifths were seen once. Sequences were derived from CD4+ T cells sorted from blood, sampled at week 4, from a patient treated with tofacitinib. The receptor source for this set is a human donor with alopecia areata. The CDR3 runs from the conserved cysteine through the conserved F or W. A D gene is named only where the DNA matches it firmly. The size field is filled for only some rows; it gives once, few, many or a size class.

D	J	V	size	CDR3	DNA
NA	TRBJ2-2	TRBV5-4	NA	CASSSPGTSKGTGELFF	TGTGCCAGCAGCTCCCCGGGGACGTCAAAAGGCACCGGGGAGCTGTTTTTT
NA	TRBJ2-5	TRBV2	NA	CATSRNGAYQETQYF	TGTGCCACCTCCCGGAACGGGGCGTACCAAGAGACCCAGTACTTC
NA	TRBJ2-5	TRBV5-6	NA	CASSFDFQETQYF	TGTGCCAGCAGCTTCGACTTCCAAGAGACCCAGTACTTC
NA	TRBJ2-2	TRBV5-1	few	CASRQGGDGELFF	TGCGCCAGCCGACAGGGAGGAGACGGGGAGCTGTTTTTT
NA	TRBJ1-5	TRBV10-3	few	CAISDGRDNQPQHF	TGTGCCATCAGTGACGGACGGGATAATCAGCCCCAGCATTTT
TRBD2	TRBJ2-1	TRBV9	NA	CASSVGILAYNEQFF	TGTGCCAGCAGCGTAGGGATACTAGCGTACAATGAGCAGTTCTTC
TRBD2	TRBJ2-1	TRBV30	NA	CAWTRTSGGPASNEQFF	TGTGCCTGGACGAGGACTAGCGGGGGTCCCGCCTCAAATGAGCAGTTCTTC
NA	TRBJ2-5	TRBV7-9	once	CASSLGQQETQYF	TGTGCCAGCAGCTTGGGGCAGCAAGAGACCCAGTACTTC
NA	TRBJ1-1	TRBV2	NA	CASNGGNMNTEAFF	TGTGCCAGCAATGGAGGGAACATGAACACTGAAGCTTTCTTT
NA	TRBJ2-5	TRBV7-9	NA	CASSSQGYQETQYF	TGTGCCAGCAGCTCACAGGGATACCAAGAGACCCAGTACTTC
TRBD2	TRBJ2-7	TRBV4-3	NA	CASSRVLAGGYEQYF	TGCGCCAGCAGCCGGGTGCTAGCGGGGGGCTACGAGCAGTACTTC
NA	TRBJ2-4	TRBV13	NA	CASSLLSRNIQYF	TGTGCCAGCAGCTTATTGTCGAGAAACATTCAGTACTTC
NA	TRBJ2-5	TRBV2	NA	CASSEQDPRETQYF	TGTGCCAGCAGTGAACAGGACCCTAGGGAGACCCAGTACTTC